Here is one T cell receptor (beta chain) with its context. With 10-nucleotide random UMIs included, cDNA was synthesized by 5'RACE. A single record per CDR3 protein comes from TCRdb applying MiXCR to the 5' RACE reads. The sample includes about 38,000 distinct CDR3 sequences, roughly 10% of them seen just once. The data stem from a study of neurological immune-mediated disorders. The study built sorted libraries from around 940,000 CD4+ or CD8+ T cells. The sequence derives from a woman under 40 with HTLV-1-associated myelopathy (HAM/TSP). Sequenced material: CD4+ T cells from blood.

CDR3 coding DNA: TGTGCCAGCTCACCAGGAACCGGTACCTACGAGCAGTACTTC. It is translated as CASSPGTGTYEQYF. The genes are TRBV18 and TRBJ2-7; no reliable D call. This CDR3 comprises 14 residues. The V and J ends lost 2 bases and 2 bases respectively, with 10 bases between them. Germline CDR1 is KGHSH and CDR2 is LQKENI.